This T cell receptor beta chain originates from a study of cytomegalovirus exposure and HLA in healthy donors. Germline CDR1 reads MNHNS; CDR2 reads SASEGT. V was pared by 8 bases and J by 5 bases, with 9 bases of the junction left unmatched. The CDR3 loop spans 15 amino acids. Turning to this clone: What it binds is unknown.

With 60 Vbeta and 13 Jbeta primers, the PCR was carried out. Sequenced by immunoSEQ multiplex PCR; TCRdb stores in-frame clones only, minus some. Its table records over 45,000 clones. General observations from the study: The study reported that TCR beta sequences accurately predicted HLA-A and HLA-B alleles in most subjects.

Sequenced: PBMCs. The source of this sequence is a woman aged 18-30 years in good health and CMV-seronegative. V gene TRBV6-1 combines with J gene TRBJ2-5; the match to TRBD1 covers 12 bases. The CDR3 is CASGPGQGAMETQYF. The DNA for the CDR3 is TGTGCCAGCGGTCCGGGACAGGGGGCGATGGAGACCCAGTACTTC.